This entry features one TCR beta chain sequence. The target of this receptor is not known. For every CD8+ T cell subset, approximately 330,000 cells were flow-sorted straight into RLT lysis buffer, and each subset was sorted in triplicate. To keep memory contaminants out, a stringent definition of naive CD8+ T cells was applied: CD45RO-CCR7+CD27+CD95-. Standard density gradient centrifugation was used to isolate peripheral blood mononuclear cells from buffy coats. A FACSAria III was used to flow-sort naive CXCR3-negative and CXCR3-positive CD8+ T cells. Total RNA was extracted from sorted cells with an RNeasy Mini Kit. This sample was included in a study of CXCR3-negative and CXCR3-positive naive CD8 T cells (dated by TCRdb to about 2019). About the investigation overall: In total, about 150 million TRB reads were obtained, or roughly 1.5 +/- 0.3 million reads per library. Diversity and physicochemical repertoire analyses covered 10 to 11 donors pooled from two independent experiments. The TRBV-TRBJ cluster analysis covered naive subsets from 5 donors and memory cells from 3 donors. General study outcomes and caveats: Because surface CD5, which is linked to self-reactivity in mice, was comparable between the naive subsets, TCR interaction strength was also inferred from the physicochemical properties of TRB CDR3s. Compared with CXCR3-negative naive cells, CXCR3-positive naive cells had TRB CDR3s with higher hydrophobicity (lower Kidera factor 4), lower energy, and higher strength and volume indices. Because CXCR3 expression was partially decreased after cryopreservation, freshly isolated PBMCs were used for most assays. Comparably high repertoire diversity was found in both naive subsets, whereas much lower repertoire diversity was found in memory CD8+ T cells. Naive CXCR3-negative and CXCR3-positive cells from the same donor showed similar TRBV-TRBJ usage, whereas memory cells showed distinct patterns.

Sequencing took place on a NextSeq 550. The Human TCR Profiling Kit (MiLaboratory) was used to prepare UMI-labeled 5' RACE TRB cDNA libraries. cDNA synthesis used the entire amount of extracted RNA, and PCR amplification then used the entire amount of cDNA produced. The libraries were made side by side, with each library going through the same number of PCR cycles. In the authors' own workflow: With a minimum of two reads required per UMI, MIGEC and MiXCR pulled out about 53,000 +/- 10,000 unique UMI-labeled TRB cDNA molecules from each library. On average, each library contained roughly 40,000 +/- 10,000 functional in-frame TRB CDR3 nucleotide clonotypes without stop codons. After downsampling to 5000 UMI-labeled TRB molecules per sample, diversity metrics such as normalized Shannon-Wiener and Chao1 were calculated in VDJtools. VDJtools computed clonotype-size-weighted physicochemical properties of the central five CDR3 residues: interaction energy, strength, volume and Kidera factor 4. After reprocessing by TCRdb, each CDR3 protein sequence is one entry, and no DNA is given. The V and J calls shown here were made by TCRdb, not taken from the authors' results. The table for this sample shows about 60,000 distinct CDR3 sequences. The ten largest clones add up to around 0.75% of the sample.

The sequencing sample was made of naive CXCR3+ CD8+ T cells from blood. According to the study, the label for this sample's cell subset or site signals: CD45RO-CCR7+CD27+CD95- naive CD8+ T cells expressing CXCR3 (TNR3+). The sequence came from a human donor in good health. Some clones in this sample may be carry-over from other donors' samples.

The encoded CDR3 is CASSPLVRESETQYF. The rearranged segments are TRBV28 and TRBJ2-5; TCRdb outputs TRBD1, but without DNA this stays unchecked. The CDR3 goes from the cysteine to the phenylalanine over 15 residues. Only the protein is on record. Based on the germline V gene, the CDR1 and CDR2 sequences are MDHEN and SYDVKM. Outside the CDR3, residues come from the reference TRBV28 and TRBJ2-5 proteins, so the full variable domain is: DVKVTQSSRYLVKRTGEKVFLECVQDMDHENMFWYRQDPGLGLRLIYFSYDVKMKEKGDIPEGYSVSREKKERFSLILESASTNQTSMYLCASSPLVRESETQYFGPGTRLLVL.